This passage covers 15 T cell receptor beta chains from one sample sequenced in a study of PD-1 blockade in classical Hodgkin lymphoma. The method was immunoSEQ multiplex PCR; TCRdb's version includes in-frame clones alone and lacks a portion of them. The table lists approximately 65,000 clones, 85% to 95% of them singletons. The time point denotes: cycle 4 day 1 (C4D1), after 6 weeks of nivolumab. All trial patients relapsed after autologous stem cell transplantation. Sequencing used peripheral blood mononuclear cells (PBMCs), obtained before the fourth cycle of nivolumab. The receptor set was obtained from a human donor with classical Hodgkin lymphoma.

The genes are TRBV7-9 and TRBJ2-5, with a tentative D call TRBD2 (6 bases). Germline loops: CDR1 SEHNR, CDR2 FQNEAQ (reference sequence). The germline V and J ends were trimmed by 5 bases and 2 bases, with 12 bases remaining between them. The CDR3 length is 14 residues. CDR3 residues: CASSPVSGQETQYF. CDR3 in DNA: TGTGCCAGCAGCCCGGTAAGCGGGCAAGAGACCCAGTACTTC.

As for this clone: One end of the junction varies from germline; a read error may be responsible. The CDR3 DNA reads as TGTGCCAGCAGCTTAGGGTACTCCAACAATGAGCAGTTCTTC. Translated, it gives CASSLGYSNNEQFF. This sequence joins TRBV7-3 and TRBJ2-1; no firm D call. The CDR3 covers 14 residues. Germline V gene lookup returns CDR1 SGHTA and CDR2 FQGTGA.

V and J are TRBV28 and TRBJ2-7; TRBD2 agrees at 7 bases. The V gene's germline CDR1 is MDHEN and CDR2 SYDVKM. This CDR3 has 14 amino acids. V lost 6 bases to trimming and J lost 4 bases; unmatched junction nucleotides: 9. CDR3 loop: CASRRPVGRYEQYF. The CDR3 DNA sequence: TGTGCCAGCAGGAGACCTGTCGGGAGGTACGAGCAGTACTTC. Filled out from reference TRBV28 and TRBJ2-7, the complete variable domain reads DVKVTQSSRYLVKRTGEKVFLECVQDMDHENMFWYRQDPGLGLRLIYFSYDVKMKEKGDIPEGYSVSREKKERFSLILESASTNQTSMYLCASRRPVGRYEQYFGPGTRLTVT.

The chain links TRBV27 to TRBJ1-2, with 8 bases lining up with TRBD1. The V gene end was trimmed by 5 bases and the J gene end by 4 bases; junction bases not matched to a gene: 6. Germline CDR1 MNHEY, CDR2 SMNVEV (reference sequence). CDR3 length: 14 amino acids. The CDR3 loop is CASSTLGTGYGYTF. DNA for the CDR3: TGTGCCAGCAGTACCCTAGGGACAGGCTATGGCTACACCTTC.

This clone was seen just once. The rearrangement uses TRBV10-1 and TRBJ2-1, with a possible D match to TRBD2 (5 bases). Trimming removed 6 bases at V and 5 bases at J, with 14 bases between. Looked up from germline, CDR1 is WNHNN and CDR2 is SYGVQD (reference sequence). The CDR3 is 14 residues long. As DNA, the CDR3 is TGCGCCAGCAGAGATAGCGCCTCTAACAATGAGCAGTTCTTC. Protein product: CASRDSASNNEQFF.

The CDR3 DNA reads TGTGCCAGCAGCTTAGCCCTGACAGGGGGCGGGATGGAGACCCAGTACTTC. The encoded protein is CASSLALTGGGMETQYF. The genes are TRBV7-9 and TRBJ2-5; 10 nucleotides match TRBD1. Losses at the gene ends were 0 bases for V and 5 bases for J; bases not matched to a gene: 9. This CDR3 contains 17 residues. Looked up from germline, CDR1 is SEHNR and CDR2 is FQNEAQ (reference sequence).

The chain has TRBV4-1 and TRBJ2-3; the D is unclear. In germline, CDR1 is MGHRA, CDR2 YSYEKL. CDR3 length: 15 amino acids. Between the trimmed V and J ends, which lost 1 base and 0 bases, there was a span of 8 bases. The CDR3 loop is CASSQVATSTDTQYF. The CDR3 DNA reads TGCGCCAGCAGCCAAGTTGCTACGAGCACAGATACGCAGTATTTT.

The rearrangement uses TRBV28 and TRBJ2-5; the match to TRBD1 covers 9 bases. The V gene end was trimmed by 1 base and the J gene end by 2 bases; junction bases not matched to a gene: 2. Germline V gene sequence: CDR1 MDHEN, CDR2 SYDVKM. This CDR3 has 15 amino acids. The CDR3 reads CASSLYRGPQETQYF. CDR3 nucleotides: TGTGCCAGCAGTTTATACAGGGGGCCGCAAGAGACCCAGTACTTC.

This chain joins TRBV25-1 and TRBJ1-3; no clear D gene. Germline V gene sequence: CDR1 MGHDK, CDR2 SYGVNS. The CDR3 extends over 13 amino acids. Trimming left V 1 base short and J 4 bases short, with 5 bases between. CDR3 residues: CASSEFLGNTIYF. Written as DNA, the CDR3 is TGTGCCAGCAGTGAATTTTTGGGAAACACCATATATTTT.

This clone was seen only once. The J gene is TRBJ1-3, the V gene TRBV12-5; the D is unclear. There are 15 residues in the CDR3. V lost 2 bases, J lost 2 bases, and 10 bases lay in between. Germline CDR1 LGHNT, CDR2 FRNRAP. The CDR3 DNA follows: TGTGCTAGTGGTTTGAGGGAGTTGACTGGAAACACCATATATTTT. Translating gives CASGLRELTGNTIYF.

V gene TRBV28 combines with J gene TRBJ1-1, with 8 bases lining up with TRBD1. The CDR3 consists of 18 residues. V gave up 6 bases and J gave up 1 base; unmatched junction bases: 16. The germline CDR1 and CDR2 sequences are MDHEN and SYDVKM. The CDR3 DNA follows: TGTGCCAGCAGGCTCACTTTTGTCACAGGGGGTTCGAACACTGAAGCTTTCTTT. Translated: CASRLTFVTGGSNTEAFF.

This chain connects TRBV6-6 to TRBJ2-2; TRBD1 matches 7 bases. The J segment lost 4 bases and the V segment lost 8 bases, leaving 13 bases of the junction unmatched. The CDR3 extends over 16 amino acids. Looked up from germline, CDR1 is MNHNY and CDR2 is SVGAGI (reference sequence). This chain's CDR3 is CASCPYRGGGTGELFF. The CDR3, as DNA: TGTGCCAGCTGTCCCTACAGGGGCGGCGGCACCGGGGAGCTGTTTTTT.

V is TRBV5-4 and J is TRBJ2-1, with no clear D. V was pared by 2 bases and J by 5 bases, with 5 bases between. This CDR3 has 12 residues. Germline values: CDR1 SGHNT, CDR2 YYREEE (reference sequence). DNA for the CDR3: TGTGCCAGCAGCTTTGTCAACAATGAGCAGTTCTTC. It codes for CASSFVNNEQFF.

V gene TRBV7-9 combines with J gene TRBJ2-3; maybe TRBD1 (5 bases). The ends were cut back, 5 bases at V and 1 base at J, with 13 bases in the middle. CDR3 size: 15 residues. Germline CDR1 and CDR2: SEHNR and FQNEAQ (reference sequence). CDR3 loop: CASSQGQARTDTQYF. CDR3 in DNA: TGTGCCAGCAGCCAAGGACAAGCCCGCACAGATACGCAGTATTTT.

This clone has a handful of counts. The J gene is TRBJ1-2, the V gene TRBV19; TRBD1 matches 7 bases. Trimming removed 6 bases from V and 7 bases from J; junction bases left unmatched: 8. Per the germline V gene, CDR1 is LNHDA and CDR2 is SQIVND (reference sequence). The CDR3 spans 13 residues. In DNA, the CDR3 is TGTGCCAGTAGGGCTGACAGGGTCGGTGGCTACACCTTC. As protein: CASRADRVGGYTF.